The 30 T cell receptor beta chains given below trace back to one sample, sequenced in a study of human T cells and chemical hapten exposure. Time point indicated: pre-sensitization, week 0. Treatment noted: therapeutic diphenylcyclopropenone sensitization with weekly scalp DPC. Whole blood that had not been fractionated was the source of extracted total RNA. TCRdb re-analysed the RACE reads in MiXCR, keeping a single row per CDR3 protein. The sample holds roughly 50,000 distinct CDR3 sequences, 9.6% seen once. The sequenced sample was whole blood, obtained in connection with sensitization to the hapten diphenylcyclopropenone (DPC). The receptors stem from a woman aged 25-40 years with alopecia areata. Some clones in this sample may be carry-over from other donors' samples.

This clonotype was detected only a few times. The chain links TRBV6-5 to TRBJ2-3; the D gene is possibly TRBD2 (6 bases). Germline CDR1 is MNHEY and CDR2 is SVGAGI. Deletions cut 2 bases from V and 3 bases from J, with 15 bases between. This CDR3 region has 16 residues. CDR3: CASSYGGAVGTDTQYF. CDR3 in DNA: TGTGCCAGCAGTTACGGAGGGGCCGTTGGAACAGATACGCAGTATTTT.

This clonotype has more than one count but fewer than ten. The CDR3 here is CASSLGPDYEQYF. The CDR3 DNA sequence: TGTGCCAGCAGTTTGGGCCCCGACTACGAGCAGTACTTC. V usage is TRBV12-3 or TRBV12-4 and J usage is TRBJ2-7; no firm D call. The CDR3 is made up of 13 amino acids. Trimming cost V 3 bases and J 3 bases, with 9 bases left between them.

This clonotype was recorded many times. The chain combines TRBV20-1 with TRBJ1-1; D is unclear. Germline V gives CDR1 DFQATT, CDR2 SNEGSKA (reference sequence). The CDR3 consists of 15 residues. Trimming took 8 bases from V and 2 from J, leaving 21 bases between them. CDR3 DNA sequence: TGCAGTTTCCAGTTTCCCCAAAGCTCCAACACTGAAGCTTTCTTT. The encoded protein is CSFQFPQSSNTEAFF.

This clonotype was seen ten or more times. The gene calls are TRBV20-1 and TRBJ1-1; D unresolved. Germline assignment: CDR1 DFQATT and CDR2 SNEGSKA (reference sequence). This CDR3 comprises 13 residues. Trimming pared 6 bases from V and 0 bases from J, leaving 11 bases between. The CDR3 DNA follows: TGCAGTGCCAGTACACGGGTGAACACTGAAGCTTTCTTT. This encodes CSASTRVNTEAFF.

This clonotype was counted at least ten times. The chain recombines TRBV20-1 with TRBJ2-3; 13 nucleotides align to TRBD2. After removal of 2 bases from V and 4 bases from J, the junction contained 3 bases not matched to a gene. Germline CDR1 DFQATT, CDR2 SNEGSKA (reference sequence). The CDR3 sequence is 15 residues long. The CDR3 DNA reads as TGCAGTGCTAGACCGGGACTAGCGGGATCAGATACGCAGTATTTT. Translation gives CSARPGLAGSDTQYF.

In this sample, this clonotype turned up a few times. The chain is built from TRBV16 and TRBJ1-5, with D possibly matching TRBD1 (6 bases). Trimming cost V 7 bases and J 0 bases, with 19 bases left between them. This CDR3 has 17 amino acids. In germline, CDR1 is KGHSY, CDR2 FQNENV. The DNA for the CDR3 is TGTGCCAGCAACGCCGGAGGGGGAGAATATAGCAATCAGCCCCAGCATTTT. Amino acid sequence: CASNAGGGEYSNQPQHF. Full variable domain (outside the CDR3, taken from reference TRBV16 and TRBJ1-5): GEEVAQTPKHLVRGEGQKAKLYCAPIKGHSYVFWYQQVLKNEFKFLISFQNENVFDETGMPKERFSAKCLPNSPCSLEIQATKLEDSAVYFCASNAGGGEYSNQPQHFGDGTRLSIL.

This clonotype appeared a few times. The V gene is TRBV20-1, the J gene TRBJ2-7; 9 nucleotides agree with TRBD2. CDR3 length: 16 amino acids. V shed 6 bases, J shed 5 bases, and the junction held 17 bases outside the gene matches. Looked up from germline, CDR1 is DFQATT and CDR2 is SNEGSKA (reference sequence). The CDR3 loop reads CSALASGTSFRNEQYF. The CDR3 DNA is TGCAGTGCCCTGGCCTCCGGGACTAGCTTCCGGAACGAGCAGTACTTC.

This clonotype has at least ten counts. The chain employs TRBV21-1 and TRBJ1-1. TRBV21-1 is a pseudogene locus. The CDR3 runs 16 residues. CDR3 loop: CASSNHLQYSNTEAFF. CDR3 sequence (DNA): TGTGCCAGCAGCAACCACCTACAATACTCGAACACTGAAGCTTTCTTT.

The chain links TRBV6-5 to TRBJ2-3; TRBD2 matches 14 bases. The CDR3 contains 14 residues. The germline V gene encodes CDR1 MNHEY and CDR2 SVGAGI. V lost 10 bases to trimming and J lost 6 bases; unmatched junction nucleotides: 6. The CDR3 DNA is TGTGCCACTGGGACTAGCGGGGGTGTCGATACGCAGTATTTT. Protein sequence: CATGTSGGVDTQYF.

This clonotype was seen a handful of times. This chain connects TRBV10-2 to TRBJ1-2; D is uncertain. CDR3 length equals 14 residues. CDR1 WSHSY and CDR2 SAAADI come from the germline V gene. Trimming pared 4 bases from V and 4 bases from J, leaving 13 bases between. CDR3 bases: TGCGCCAGCAGTGTGAACCCGGGCGTCTATGGCTACACCTTC. This gives the protein CASSVNPGVYGYTF.

This clonotype showed up many times. J is TRBJ1-6 and V is TRBV28; D gene unclear. V was clipped by 2 bases and J by 0 bases, with 14 bases between them. The CDR3 loop spans 18 amino acids. CDR1 is MDHEN, CDR2 SYDVKM, per germline. Here the CDR3 reads CASSLGVLRVSYNSPLHF. The CDR3 DNA reads TGTGCCAGCAGTTTAGGCGTGTTGCGTGTCTCCTATAATTCACCCCTCCACTTT.

This clonotype was observed at least ten times. The genes are TRBV20-1 and TRBJ1-4; no reliable D call. The CDR3 sequence is 13 residues long. Germline CDR1 reads DFQATT; CDR2 reads SNEGSKA (reference sequence). V lost 0 bases and J 7 bases, leaving 9 bases between the germline ends. In nucleotides, the CDR3 is TGCAGTGCTAGAGATCTGCCAGTTGAAAAACTGTTTTTT. This sequence encodes CSARDLPVEKLFF.

The chain uses TRBV4-3 and TRBJ2-1; 9 bases are shared with TRBD2. Germline trimming cut 0 bases from V and 13 bases from J; bases unmatched to any gene: 7. There are 14 residues in the CDR3. Per the germline V gene, CDR1 is LGHNA and CDR2 is YSLEER. CDR3 protein: CASSQDGRRGGQFF. The CDR3 DNA follows: TGCGCCAGCAGCCAAGATGGTAGGCGGGGGGGCCAGTTCTTC.

This clonotype showed up many times. This chain links TRBV4-3 with TRBJ1-6; 9 nucleotides align to TRBD1. V lost 5 bases to trimming and J lost 7 bases; unmatched junction nucleotides: 9. The CDR3 is made up of 16 amino acids. Germline V gives CDR1 LGHNA, CDR2 YSLEER. CDR3 amino acids: CASSSIQGAENSPLHF. DNA for the CDR3: TGCGCCAGCAGCTCGATACAGGGGGCAGAGAATTCACCCCTCCACTTT.

This clonotype was observed many times. The V call is TRBV20-1, the J call TRBJ2-5; TRBD2 matches at 12 bases. Looked up from germline, CDR1 is DFQATT and CDR2 is SNEGSKA (reference sequence). V was pared by 3 bases and J by 2 bases, with 7 bases of the junction left unmatched. This CDR3 is built from 16 residues. The CDR3 loop reads CSAREGLAGKQETQYF. In DNA form, the CDR3 reads TGCAGTGCTAGGGAAGGACTAGCGGGGAAACAAGAGACCCAGTACTTC.

This clonotype was recorded at least ten times. The J gene is TRBJ1-2, the V gene TRBV6-1, with D tentatively TRBD1 (6 bases). Germline V gives CDR1 MNHNS, CDR2 SASEGT. With 3 bases removed from V and 3 bases from J, the gap between germline ends came to 17 bases. The CDR3 has 16 amino acids. In DNA, the CDR3 is TGTGCCAGCAGTGATGGAGTCAGGGGTGATGACTATGGCTACACCTTC. It specifies CASSDGVRGDDYGYTF.

This clonotype was detected only a few times. The genes are TRBV7-6 and TRBJ1-1; 8 bases match TRBD1. Germline V gives CDR1 SGHVS, CDR2 FNYEAQ. J lost 4 bases, V lost 5 bases, and 9 bases had no gene match. CDR3 size: 15 residues. CDR3 DNA: TGTGCCAGCAGCCCAGAGGCCACAGGGGGCACTGAAGCTTTCTTT. Its protein product is CASSPEATGGTEAFF.

This clonotype turned up a few times. The rearrangement joins TRBV20-1 to TRBJ2-2; no clear D gene. This CDR3 is 14 amino acids long. In germline, CDR1 is DFQATT, CDR2 SNEGSKA (reference sequence). Between the trimmed V and J ends, which lost 0 bases and 6 bases, there was a span of 11 bases. CDR3 residues: CSARDRACAGELFF. The CDR3 nucleotides read TGCAGTGCTAGAGATCGCGCCTGCGCCGGGGAGCTGTTTTTT.

This clonotype was seen ten or more times. The DNA of the CDR3 is TGTGCCGTCGGACTAGCCCCTAGCACAGATACGCAGTATTTT. It yields the protein CAVGLAPSTDTQYF. The rearrangement links TRBV10-3 to TRBJ2-3; 8 nucleotides match TRBD2. Trimming removed 11 bases from V and 0 bases from J; junction bases left unmatched: 7. This CDR3 spans 14 amino acids. The germline V gene encodes CDR1 ENHRY and CDR2 SYGVKD.

This sequence joins TRBV5-1 and TRBJ2-5; D gene uncertain. CDR3 length equals 13 residues. The germline V gene has CDR1 SGHRS and CDR2 YFSETQ. Trimming stripped 2 bases from V and 5 bases from J, with 10 bases between. The CDR3 DNA follows: TGCGCCAGCAGCTTCGAGTATCAGGAGACCCAGTACTTC. This sequence encodes CASSFEYQETQYF.

The V and J genes are TRBV5-1 and TRBJ1-2; D perhaps matches TRBD1 (5 bases). This CDR3 contains 16 residues. Germline V lookup: CDR1 SGHRS, CDR2 YFSETQ. Trimming removed 3 bases from V and 2 bases from J, with 17 bases in between. In DNA form, the CDR3 reads TGCGCCAGCAGCTCTATCCCCGCAGGGTTAAACTATGGCTACACCTTC. Protein sequence: CASSSIPAGLNYGYTF.

This clonotype was observed at least ten times. This chain uses TRBV12-5 with TRBJ1-1, with TRBD1 matching 7 bases. In germline, CDR1 is LGHNT, CDR2 FRNRAP. J gave up 1 base and V 4 bases, and 3 bases lay outside the gene matches. The CDR3 is 14 residues long. CDR3 sequence reads: CASGSGQPNTEAFF. DNA of the CDR3: TGTGCTAGTGGTTCGGGACAGCCGAACACTGAAGCTTTCTTT.

This clonotype showed up many times. The J gene is TRBJ2-7, the V gene TRBV7-2, with a weak D call TRBD1 (6 bases). The germline gives CDR1 SGHTA, CDR2 FQGNSA. CDR3 length: 15 residues. Trimming removed 3 bases from V and 7 bases from J, with 19 bases in between. As DNA, the CDR3 is TGTGCCAGCAGCTTCCTAGACAGGAACGGTCGAGAGCAGTACTTC. Amino acids: CASSFLDRNGREQYF.

This clonotype has at least ten counts. The chain couples TRBV4-2 to TRBJ2-3, with TRBD1 identical over 7 bases. V shed 5 bases and J 0 bases; nucleotides not matched to a gene: 8. Germline V gene lookup returns CDR1 LGHNA and CDR2 YNFKEQ. The CDR3 contains 16 residues. Written as DNA, the CDR3 is TGTGCCAGCAGCTACCGACAGGGAGCTAGCACAGATACGCAGTATTTT. Translation: CASSYRQGASTDTQYF.

This clonotype was observed many times. The chain couples TRBV3-1 to TRBJ1-3; D is undetermined. Trimming left V 6 bases short and J 0 bases short, with 9 bases between. The CDR3 loop spans 14 amino acids. The germline V gene encodes CDR1 LGHDT and CDR2 YNNKEL (reference sequence). The CDR3 DNA reads TGTGCCAGCAGGGGATGGAACTCTGGAAACACCATATATTTT. Translation gives CASRGWNSGNTIYF.

The chain links TRBV4-2 to TRBJ2-1; 11 positions agree with TRBD2. Germline values: CDR1 LGHNA, CDR2 YNFKEQ. The CDR3 is 18 amino acids. Trimming cost V 3 bases and J 7 bases; bases outside gene matches: 14. CDR3: CASSHVTGTSGLLNEQFF. The DNA for the CDR3 is TGTGCCAGCAGCCATGTAACGGGGACTAGCGGACTGTTGAATGAGCAGTTCTTC.

The chain is built from TRBV20-1 and TRBJ2-1; D not certain. CDR3 size: 12 residues. Trimming shortened V by 0 bases and J by 10 bases, and 10 bases separated the two germline ends. CDR1 and CDR2 from the germline V gene are DFQATT and SNEGSKA (reference sequence). This CDR3 is CSARDLAVEQFF. As DNA, the CDR3 is TGCAGTGCTAGAGATTTGGCGGTGGAGCAGTTCTTC.

The chain links TRBV6-5 to TRBJ1-4, with D maybe TRBD1 (6 bases). Looked up from germline, CDR1 is MNHEY and CDR2 is SVGAGI. The CDR3 is 15 amino acids. Between the trimmed V and J ends, which lost 5 bases and 8 bases, there was a span of 18 bases. Here the CDR3 reads CASSGRQVPGEKLFF. The DNA of the CDR3 is TGTGCCAGCAGTGGTAGACAGGTTCCAGGAGAAAAACTGTTTTTT.

In this sample, this clonotype turned up many times. The rearrangement links TRBV7-3 to TRBJ2-2, with 8 nucleotides matching TRBD1. The CDR3 contains 15 residues. Trimming at V came to 5 bases and at J to 7 bases, leaving 9 bases not matched to a gene. Looked up from germline, CDR1 is SGHTA and CDR2 is FQGTGA. The CDR3 sequence: CASSLSGQANGELFF. For the CDR3, the DNA is TGTGCCAGCAGCCTATCGGGACAGGCGAACGGGGAGCTGTTTTTT.

This chain joins TRBV7-2 and TRBJ2-5, with 12 bases matching TRBD2. Trimming cost V 5 bases and J 12 bases; bases outside gene matches: 10. CDR1 SGHTA and CDR2 FQGNSA come from the germline V gene. The CDR3 is 14 residues long. The CDR3 DNA reads TGTGCCAGCAGCCGCGCTAGCGGGGGGGAGGTCAAGTACTTC. Translating it yields CASSRASGGEVKYF.